This TCR beta chain derives from a study of post-analysis software for immune sequencing data. This clonotype was seen more than once but under ten times. The antigen remains undetermined. Unique molecular identifiers were carried by the TCR beta cDNA libraries. TCRdb used MiXCR to reprocess the PCR reads, holding one entry per CDR3 protein. The table shows under 650,000 distinct CDR3 sequences, with roughly 46% occurring only once. This CDR3 contains 18 residues. Germline loops: CDR1 MGHRA, CDR2 YSYEKL. V shed 0 bases, J shed 2 bases, and the junction held 7 bases outside the gene matches. Study-wide points: Same-batch preparations were strongly co-clustered by F measure. Higher frequency in patients than in controls was seen for five TRBV segments, with TRBV5-6, TRBV5-1 and TRBV20-1 among them. Controls' normalized Chao1 diversity significantly exceeded that of multiple sclerosis patients.

The sample consisted of blood. This clonotype was sampled from a girl aged 10 to 17 with multiple sclerosis. The chain is built from TRBV4-1 and TRBJ2-5, with 12 bases fitting TRBD2. The CDR3 DNA is TGCGCCAGCAGCCAAGATCCCGGGACTAGCGGGTCACAAGAGACCCAGTACTTC. It yields the protein CASSQDPGTSGSQETQYF.